These T cell receptor beta chains were read from a single sample in a study of blood T cells in healthy people across ages. TCRdb redid the calling of the 5' RACE reads with MiXCR, one entry per CDR3 protein. Among approximately 730,000 distinct CDR3 sequences listed, roughly 47% were seen once. Source material: blood. Every receptor here comes from a woman aged 60-70 years in good health. Both conserved end residues are part of each CDR3. A D gene is named only where the DNA matches it firmly. Expanded clones get a size class; other rows say once, few or many, or leave the size out.

d_gene: NA; v_gene: TRBV6-5; j_gene: TRBJ2-7; abundance: NA; CDR3aa: CASRGVGTETYEQYF; CDR3nt: TGTGCCAGCAGAGGAGTCGGGACGGAGACCTACGAGCAGTACTTC
d_gene: TRBD1; v_gene: TRBV5-1; j_gene: TRBJ2-1; abundance: NA; CDR3aa: CASSTGQGMNEQFF; CDR3nt: TGCGCCAGCAGCACCGGACAGGGTATGAATGAGCAGTTCTTC
d_gene: NA; v_gene: TRBV28; j_gene: TRBJ2-7; abundance: NA; CDR3aa: CAVDGKTYEQYF; CDR3nt: TGTGCCGTGGACGGAAAAACCTACGAGCAGTACTTC
d_gene: TRBD2; v_gene: TRBV12-3/TRBV12-4; j_gene: TRBJ2-3; abundance: NA; CDR3aa: CASSSLAGLAGRSLDTQYF; CDR3nt: TGTGCCAGCAGTTCCCTCGCTGGACTAGCGGGGAGAAGCTTAGATACGCAGTATTTT
d_gene: NA; v_gene: TRBV5-1; j_gene: TRBJ2-5; abundance: NA; CDR3aa: CASSLVPGTETQYF; CDR3nt: TGCGCCAGCAGCTTGGTGCCGGGGACAGAGACCCAGTACTTC
d_gene: NA; v_gene: TRBV7-9; j_gene: TRBJ2-5; abundance: many; CDR3aa: CASSLAGIQETQYF; CDR3nt: TGTGCCAGCAGCTTAGCGGGAATACAAGAGACCCAGTACTTC
d_gene: NA; v_gene: TRBV2; j_gene: TRBJ1-5; abundance: NA; CDR3aa: CASSTGRGQPQHF; CDR3nt: TGTGCCAGCAGTACAGGGAGAGGTCAGCCCCAGCATTTT
d_gene: NA; v_gene: TRBV6-6; j_gene: TRBJ1-2; abundance: NA; CDR3aa: CASSRQRENYGYTF; CDR3nt: TGTGCCAGCAGCCGACAGAGGGAGAACTATGGCTACACCTTC
d_gene: NA; v_gene: TRBV6-1; j_gene: TRBJ2-7; abundance: NA; CDR3aa: CASSGVVSYEQYF; CDR3nt: TGTGCCAGCAGTGGAGTTGTATCCTACGAGCAGTACTTC
d_gene: TRBD1; v_gene: TRBV7-2; j_gene: TRBJ1-2; abundance: few; CDR3aa: CASSLGTGGYTF; CDR3nt: TGTGCCAGCAGCTTAGGGACAGGCGGCTACACCTTC
d_gene: NA; v_gene: TRBV7-9; j_gene: TRBJ2-7; abundance: many; CDR3aa: CASSLEGPTDEQYF; CDR3nt: TGTGCCAGCAGCTTAGAAGGCCCAACGGACGAGCAGTACTTC
d_gene: TRBD1; v_gene: TRBV7-9; j_gene: TRBJ2-7; abundance: once; CDR3aa: CASSSTSRDRSYEQYF; CDR3nt: TGTGCCAGCAGCTCGACGTCCCGGGACAGGTCCTACGAGCAGTACTTC
d_gene: NA; v_gene: TRBV9; j_gene: TRBJ1-5; abundance: few; CDR3aa: CASSVGVGNSNQPQHF; CDR3nt: TGTGCCAGCAGCGTAGGGGTAGGGAATAGCAATCAGCCCCAGCATTTT
d_gene: NA; v_gene: TRBV6-6; j_gene: TRBJ2-7; abundance: many; CDR3aa: CASKLSTSPYEQYF; CDR3nt: TGTGCCAGCAAACTATCAACTTCCCCCTACGAGCAGTACTTC
d_gene: TRBD1; v_gene: TRBV28; j_gene: TRBJ2-1; abundance: few; CDR3aa: CASSPYPGQGLGEQFF; CDR3nt: TGTGCCAGCAGTCCATACCCGGGACAGGGCCTAGGGGAGCAGTTCTTC
d_gene: NA; v_gene: TRBV29-1; j_gene: TRBJ2-6; abundance: many; CDR3aa: CSVGDTHSGANVLTF; CDR3nt: TGCAGCGTGGGGGACACCCACTCTGGGGCCAACGTCCTGACTTTC
d_gene: NA; v_gene: TRBV6-5; j_gene: TRBJ1-5; abundance: NA; CDR3aa: CASSDGSNQPQHF; CDR3nt: TGTGCCAGCAGTGATGGCAGCAATCAGCCCCAGCATTTT
d_gene: NA; v_gene: TRBV20-1; j_gene: TRBJ2-3; abundance: NA; CDR3aa: CSARDVSTDTQYF; CDR3nt: TGCAGTGCTAGGGATGTTAGCACAGATACGCAGTATTTT
d_gene: TRBD1; v_gene: TRBV20-1; j_gene: TRBJ2-1; abundance: few; CDR3aa: CSARPGTGYVEQFF; CDR3nt: TGCAGTGCTAGACCCGGGACAGGGTACGTTGAGCAGTTCTTC
d_gene: NA; v_gene: TRBV20-1; j_gene: TRBJ1-5; abundance: NA; CDR3aa: CSARDDSSNQPQHF; CDR3nt: TGCAGTGCTAGAGATGATTCAAGCAATCAGCCCCAGCATTTT
d_gene: NA; v_gene: TRBV3-1; j_gene: TRBJ2-7; abundance: few; CDR3aa: CASSDPPAGVYEQYF; CDR3nt: TGTGCCAGCAGCGACCCCCCCGCAGGGGTCTACGAGCAGTACTTC
d_gene: NA; v_gene: TRBV27; j_gene: TRBJ1-5; abundance: few; CDR3aa: CASSFEVNQPQHF; CDR3nt: TGTGCCAGCAGTTTTGAGGTCAATCAGCCCCAGCATTTT
d_gene: TRBD2; v_gene: TRBV4-3; j_gene: TRBJ2-7; abundance: NA; CDR3aa: CASSPGLAHYEQYF; CDR3nt: TGCGCCAGCAGCCCGGGACTAGCCCACTACGAGCAGTACTTC
d_gene: NA; v_gene: TRBV20-1; j_gene: TRBJ2-6; abundance: few; CDR3aa: CSARPHPGAGANVLTF; CDR3nt: TGCAGTGCTAGACCCCATCCCGGGGCTGGGGCCAACGTCCTGACTTTC
d_gene: NA; v_gene: TRBV18; j_gene: TRBJ2-7; abundance: NA; CDR3aa: CASSPGHDNEQYF; CDR3nt: TGTGCCAGCTCGCCGGGACACGACAATGAGCAGTACTTC
d_gene: TRBD1; v_gene: TRBV29-1; j_gene: TRBJ1-4; abundance: few; CDR3aa: CSVGQDLFNEKLFF; CDR3nt: TGCAGCGTGGGACAGGACTTGTTTAATGAAAAACTGTTTTTT
d_gene: TRBD2; v_gene: TRBV10-3; j_gene: TRBJ2-3; abundance: few; CDR3aa: CATGRGGTDTQYF; CDR3nt: TGTGCCACCGGTCGGGGGGGCACAGATACGCAGTATTTT
d_gene: NA; v_gene: TRBV7-2; j_gene: TRBJ2-3; abundance: NA; CDR3aa: CASSWYTDTQYF; CDR3nt: TGTGCCAGCAGCTGGTATACAGATACGCAGTATTTT
d_gene: NA; v_gene: TRBV7-2; j_gene: TRBJ2-1; abundance: many; CDR3aa: CASSLSWMYNEQFF; CDR3nt: TGTGCCAGCAGCTTAAGCTGGATGTACAATGAGCAGTTCTTC
d_gene: NA; v_gene: TRBV7-9; j_gene: TRBJ2-3; abundance: NA; CDR3aa: CASSSSPKQGGIRDTQYF; CDR3nt: TGTGCCAGCAGCTCCAGTCCGAAACAGGGGGGGATTCGAGATACGCAGTATTTT
d_gene: NA; v_gene: TRBV12-3/TRBV12-4; j_gene: TRBJ2-2; abundance: NA; CDR3aa: CASSFSLQNTGELFF; CDR3nt: TGTGCCAGCAGTTTTAGTCTTCAGAACACCGGGGAGCTGTTTTTT
d_gene: NA; v_gene: TRBV7-9; j_gene: TRBJ2-1; abundance: many; CDR3aa: CASSGQYNEQFF; CDR3nt: TGTGCCAGCAGCGGACAGTACAATGAGCAGTTCTTC
d_gene: NA; v_gene: TRBV20-1; j_gene: TRBJ1-4; abundance: few; CDR3aa: CSASDAIEKLFF; CDR3nt: TGCAGTGCTAGTGATGCGATTGAAAAACTGTTTTTT
d_gene: NA; v_gene: TRBV7-2; j_gene: TRBJ2-1; abundance: few; CDR3aa: CASSSTGRGVYEQFF; CDR3nt: TGTGCCAGCAGTTCGACAGGCCGAGGAGTCTATGAGCAGTTCTTC
d_gene: NA; v_gene: TRBV7-9; j_gene: TRBJ1-5; abundance: NA; CDR3aa: CASSQTEGQPQHF; CDR3nt: TGTGCCAGCAGCCAGACAGAAGGTCAGCCCCAGCATTTT
d_gene: TRBD2; v_gene: TRBV6-6; j_gene: TRBJ2-1; abundance: NA; CDR3aa: CASSYWASGRTYNEQFF; CDR3nt: TGTGCCAGCAGTTACTGGGCTAGCGGGAGGACCTACAATGAGCAGTTCTTC
d_gene: NA; v_gene: TRBV25-1; j_gene: TRBJ2-6; abundance: NA; CDR3aa: CASTRTGGPSGANVLTF; CDR3nt: TGTGCCAGCACTAGGACTGGGGGGCCCTCTGGGGCCAACGTCCTGACTTTC
d_gene: NA; v_gene: TRBV7-8; j_gene: TRBJ2-1; abundance: few; CDR3aa: CASSFFWGVSYNEQFF; CDR3nt: TGTGCCAGCAGCTTTTTTTGGGGGGTCTCCTACAATGAGCAGTTCTTC
d_gene: NA; v_gene: TRBV4-2; j_gene: TRBJ2-7; abundance: few; CDR3aa: CASSQGQANEQYF; CDR3nt: TGTGCCAGCAGCCAAGGACAGGCAAACGAGCAGTACTTC
d_gene: NA; v_gene: TRBV30; j_gene: TRBJ1-6; abundance: NA; CDR3aa: CAWSFVVSQGFHSPLHF; CDR3nt: TGTGCCTGGAGTTTCGTCGTGTCTCAGGGGTTTCACTCACCCCTCCACTTT
d_gene: NA; v_gene: TRBV30; j_gene: TRBJ2-7; abundance: NA; CDR3aa: CAWSAPNTYEQYF; CDR3nt: TGTGCCTGGAGTGCGCCTAATACCTACGAGCAGTACTTC
d_gene: TRBD1; v_gene: TRBV7-9; j_gene: TRBJ2-5; abundance: NA; CDR3aa: CASSVGQASETQYF; CDR3nt: TGTGCCAGCAGCGTGGGACAGGCAAGCGAGACCCAGTACTTC
d_gene: TRBD1; v_gene: TRBV12-3/TRBV12-4; j_gene: TRBJ2-7; abundance: many; CDR3aa: CASSLTGVNEQYF; CDR3nt: TGTGCCAGCAGTTTGACAGGGGTCAACGAGCAGTACTTC